The next 12 T cell receptor beta chains were all read from a single sample in a study of T cells in Graves' hyperthyroidism and ophthalmopathy. Template material for amplifying TCR beta CDR3 regions consisted of RNA transcripts. When the TCR CDR3 underwent first-round RT-PCR, the HTBI primer set was used. TCRdb fed the multiplex PCR reads into MiXCR, producing one record per CDR3 protein. The data hold 600,000 to 900,000 distinct CDR3 sequences, with less than 20% observed a single time. The specimen sequenced was blood. The origin of the receptors is a man younger than 30 with Graves' hyperthyroidism.

The rearrangement joins TRBV6-1 to TRBJ2-7; 7 bases agree with TRBD2. The CDR3 spans 15 residues. V dropped 1 base and J dropped 7; count of bases not matched to a gene: 10. Per germline, CDR1 MNHNS and CDR2 SASEGT. The CDR3 DNA reads TGTGCCAGCAGTGAAGGCCCGGGGACTACTAAAGAGCAGTACTTC. The encoded protein is CASSEGPGTTKEQYF.

This clonotype has ten or more counts. The chain couples TRBV7-2 to TRBJ2-7; D gene uncertain. This CDR3 has 15 residues. Trimming cost V 5 bases and J 2 bases, with 16 bases left between them. Germline-derived CDR1 and CDR2 are SGHTA and FQGNSA. The CDR3 nucleotides are TGTGCCAGCAGCCTCGGACCCAATGGGGCCTACGAGCAGTACTTC. This sequence encodes CASSLGPNGAYEQYF.

V usage is TRBV20-1 and J usage is TRBJ2-7; 7 bases map to TRBD1. V lost 2 bases to trimming and J lost 3 bases; unmatched junction nucleotides: 7. CDR1 DFQATT and CDR2 SNEGSKA come from the germline V gene (reference sequence). The CDR3 loop spans 14 amino acids. CDR3 coding DNA: TGCAGTGCTAGACCGGGACAGAGGGGCTACGAGCAGTACTTC. The encoded protein is CSARPGQRGYEQYF.

V and J are TRBV28 and TRBJ2-5; 8 bases match TRBD1. The V and J ends lost 7 bases and 4 bases, in that order; junction bases with no gene match: 8. The CDR3 loop spans 14 amino acids. The germline V gene has CDR1 MDHEN and CDR2 SYDVKM. Written as DNA, the CDR3 is TGTGCCAGCACCACAGGGGGTAGACGAGAGACCCAGTACTTC. It is translated as CASTTGGRRETQYF.

This clonotype was picked up a small number of times. The chain recombines TRBV6-2 or TRBV6-3 with TRBJ1-5, with 7 bases matching TRBD1. The CDR3 spans 17 residues. CDR1 and CDR2 from the germline V gene are MNHEY and SVGEGT. Germline trimming cut 3 bases from V and 2 bases from J; bases unmatched to any gene: 10. The CDR3: CASSYRPGGSGNQPQHF. Here the CDR3 DNA reads TGTGCCAGCAGTTATCGGCCAGGGGGGTCAGGCAATCAGCCCCAGCATTTT.

Ten or more counts support this clonotype. This chain uses TRBV2 with TRBJ2-7; unclear D gene. The germline V and J ends were trimmed by 0 bases and 3 bases, with 9 bases remaining between them. Germline V gene sequence: CDR1 SNHLY, CDR2 FYNNEI. The CDR3 spans 14 residues. The CDR3 loop is CASSEARPVYEQYF. The CDR3 nucleotides are TGTGCCAGCAGTGAAGCGAGGCCCGTCTACGAGCAGTACTTC. Supplemented by reference TRBV2 and TRBJ2-7, the full variable domain reads EPEVTQTPSHQVTQMGQEVILRCVPISNHLYFYWYRQILGQKVEFLVSFYNNEISEKSEIFDDQFSVERPDGSNFTLKIRSTKLEDSAMYFCASSEARPVYEQYFGPGTRLTVT.

This clonotype has just a few counts. The chain is built from TRBV29-1 and TRBJ2-5; D possibly uses TRBD1 or TRBD2 (5 bases each). V was trimmed by 2 bases and J by 2 bases, leaving 9 bases between them. This CDR3 contains 13 residues. Germline V gene lookup returns CDR1 SQVTM and CDR2 ANQGSEA. The CDR3 is CSVEPGAQETQYF. DNA for the CDR3: TGCAGCGTTGAACCCGGGGCTCAAGAGACCCAGTACTTC. The full variable domain, rest sourced from reference TRBV29-1 and TRBJ2-5, is SAVISQKPSRDICQRGTSLTIQCQVDSQVTMMFWYRQQPGQSLTLIATANQGSEATYESGFVIDKFPISRPNLTFSTLTVSNMSPEDSSIYLCSVEPGAQETQYFGPGTRLLVL.

The sample holds a few counts of this clonotype. The V call is TRBV30, the J call TRBJ2-5; 8 bases fit TRBD1. The CDR3 has 12 residues. The junction had 5 bases not matched to a gene; V was cut back by 6 bases and J by 5 bases. Germline assignment: CDR1 GTSNPN and CDR2 SVGIG (reference sequence). The CDR3 bases are TGTGCCTGTTCTACAGGGGGGGAGACCCAGTACTTC. Amino acid sequence: CACSTGGETQYF.

The chain couples TRBV18 to TRBJ2-2, with a possible D match to TRBD1 (6 bases). The CDR3 loop spans 16 amino acids. Germline V lookup: CDR1 KGHSH, CDR2 LQKENI. V was pared by 3 bases and J by 0 bases, with 11 bases between. This chain's CDR3 is CASSPQGYSNTGELFF. CDR3 nucleotide sequence: TGTGCCAGCTCACCGCAGGGGTACTCGAACACCGGGGAGCTGTTTTTT.

The chain recombines TRBV11-2 with TRBJ2-7; TRBD1 aligns across 7 bases. Germline values: CDR1 SGHAT, CDR2 FQNNGV. Unmatched junction bases numbered 4, after V lost 3 bases and J lost 5 bases. The CDR3 has 13 residues. The CDR3 DNA is TGTGCCAGCAGCTTTGGGACAGCTGACGAGCAGTACTTC. Amino acid sequence: CASSFGTADEQYF.

This clonotype has just a few counts. CDR3 sequence (DNA): TGCAGCGTTGAAATCGACAAGGGGCCCACTGAAGCTTTCTTT. Translation: CSVEIDKGPTEAFF. This chain links TRBV29-1 with TRBJ1-1; perhaps TRBD1 as D (5 bases). The V and J ends lost 2 bases and 4 bases respectively, with 14 bases between them. The CDR3 sequence is 14 residues long. Germline CDR1 reads SQVTM; CDR2 reads ANQGSEA.

This clonotype turned up a few times. The chain recombines TRBV5-1 with TRBJ1-2; D might be TRBD1 (5 bases). Between the trimmed V and J ends, which lost 0 bases and 3 bases, there was a span of 6 bases. Germline CDR1 is SGHRS and CDR2 is YFSETQ. CDR3 length: 13 amino acids. CDR3 coding DNA: TGCGCCAGCAGCTTGGACAGGCACTATGGCTACACCTTC. Translated: CASSLDRHYGYTF. The complete variable domain, with remaining parts taken from reference TRBV5-1 and TRBJ1-2, reads KAGVTQTPRYLIKTRGQQVTLSCSPISGHRSVSWYQQTPGQGLQFLFEYFSETQRNKGNFPGRFSGRQFSNSRSEMNVSTLELGDSALYLCASSLDRHYGYTFGSGTRLTVV.